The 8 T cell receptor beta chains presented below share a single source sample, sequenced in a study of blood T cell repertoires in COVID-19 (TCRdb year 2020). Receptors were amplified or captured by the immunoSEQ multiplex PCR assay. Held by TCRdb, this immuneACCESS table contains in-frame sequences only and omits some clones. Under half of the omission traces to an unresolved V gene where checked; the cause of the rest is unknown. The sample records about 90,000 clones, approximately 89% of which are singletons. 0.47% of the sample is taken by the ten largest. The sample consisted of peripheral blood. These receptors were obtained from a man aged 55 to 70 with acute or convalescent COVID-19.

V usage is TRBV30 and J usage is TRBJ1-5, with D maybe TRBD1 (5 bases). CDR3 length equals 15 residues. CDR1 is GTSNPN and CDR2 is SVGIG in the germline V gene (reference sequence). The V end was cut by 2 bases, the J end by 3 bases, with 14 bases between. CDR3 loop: CAWSRDFNANQPQHF. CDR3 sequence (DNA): TGTGCCTGGAGTCGGGACTTCAACGCCAATCAGCCCCAGCATTTT.

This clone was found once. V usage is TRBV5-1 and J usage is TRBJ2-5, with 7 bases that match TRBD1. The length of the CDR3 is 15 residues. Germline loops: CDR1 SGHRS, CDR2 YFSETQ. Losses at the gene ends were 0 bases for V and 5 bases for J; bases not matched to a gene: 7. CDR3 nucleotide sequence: TGCGCCAGCAGCTTGGCGACAGGGTCGGGGGAGACCCAGTACTTC. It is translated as CASSLATGSGETQYF.

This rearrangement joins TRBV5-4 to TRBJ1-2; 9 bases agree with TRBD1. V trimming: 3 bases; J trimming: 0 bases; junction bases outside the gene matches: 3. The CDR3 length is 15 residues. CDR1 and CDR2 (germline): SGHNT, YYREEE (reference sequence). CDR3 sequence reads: CASSSGTGSNYGYTF. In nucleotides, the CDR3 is TGTGCCAGCAGCTCCGGGACAGGGTCTAACTATGGCTACACCTTC.

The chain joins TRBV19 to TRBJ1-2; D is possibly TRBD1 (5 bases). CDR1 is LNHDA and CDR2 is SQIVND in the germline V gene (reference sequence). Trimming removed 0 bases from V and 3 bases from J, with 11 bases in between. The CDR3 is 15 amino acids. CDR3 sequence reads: CASSIEGRGDYGYTF. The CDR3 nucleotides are TGTGCCAGTAGTATAGAGGGACGCGGGGACTATGGCTACACCTTC.

The CDR3 reads CASSQDRASGRTEQYF. The CDR3 bases are TGCGCCAGCAGCCAAGATCGGGCTAGCGGGAGAACCGAGCAGTACTTC. V gene TRBV4-1 combines with J gene TRBJ2-7; 10 positions agree with TRBD2. With V trimmed by 0 bases and J by 6 bases, 8 bases remained unmatched. CDR3 length: 16 amino acids. From germline, CDR1 is MGHRA and CDR2 YSYEKL.

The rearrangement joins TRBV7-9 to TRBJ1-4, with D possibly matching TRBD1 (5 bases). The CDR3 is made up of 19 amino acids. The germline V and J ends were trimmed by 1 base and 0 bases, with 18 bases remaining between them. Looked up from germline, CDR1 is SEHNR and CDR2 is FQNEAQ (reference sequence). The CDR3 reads CASSLGRGVSGPTNEKLFF. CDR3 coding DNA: TGTGCCAGCAGCTTAGGGAGGGGCGTGAGCGGTCCAACTAATGAAAAACTGTTTTTT. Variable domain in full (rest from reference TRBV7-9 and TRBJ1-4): DTGVSQNPRHKITKRGQNVTFRCDPISEHNRLYWYRQTLGQGPEFLTYFQNEAQLEKSRLLSDRFSAERPKGSFSTLEIQRTEQGDSAMYLCASSLGRGVSGPTNEKLFFGSGTQLSVL.

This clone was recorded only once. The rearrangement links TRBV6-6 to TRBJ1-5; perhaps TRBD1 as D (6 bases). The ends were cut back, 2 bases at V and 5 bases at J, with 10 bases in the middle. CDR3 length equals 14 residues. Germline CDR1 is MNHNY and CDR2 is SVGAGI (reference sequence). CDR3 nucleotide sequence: TGTGCCAGCAGTTACGGGGGCGCTGATCAGCCCCAGCATTTT. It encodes CASSYGGADQPQHF.

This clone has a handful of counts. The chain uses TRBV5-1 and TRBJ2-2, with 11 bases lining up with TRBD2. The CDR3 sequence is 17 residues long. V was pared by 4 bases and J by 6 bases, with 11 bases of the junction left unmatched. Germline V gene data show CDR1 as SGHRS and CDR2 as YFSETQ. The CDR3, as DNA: TGCGCCAGCAGCCTAATTCAGGGACTAGCGGCCCCCGGGGAGCTGTTTTTT. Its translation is CASSLIQGLAAPGELFF.